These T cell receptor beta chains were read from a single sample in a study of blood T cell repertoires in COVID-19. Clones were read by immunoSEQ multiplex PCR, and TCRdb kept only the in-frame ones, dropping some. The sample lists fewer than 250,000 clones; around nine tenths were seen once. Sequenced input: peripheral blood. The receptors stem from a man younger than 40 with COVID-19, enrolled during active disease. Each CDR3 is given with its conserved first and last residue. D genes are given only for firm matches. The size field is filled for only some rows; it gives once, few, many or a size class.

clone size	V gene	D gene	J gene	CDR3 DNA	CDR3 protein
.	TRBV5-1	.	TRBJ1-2	TGCGCCAGCAGCTTGGGCGGAACCTATGGCTACACCTTC	CASSLGGTYGYTF
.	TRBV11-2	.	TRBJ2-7	TGTGCCAGCAGCTCCATAAGGGGGAACAGGGTTCGCGAGCAGTACTTC	CASSSIRGNRVREQYF
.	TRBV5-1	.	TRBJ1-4	TGCGCCAGCAGCTTGGAGGCTCTCGGAGGCAGGGAAAAACTGTTTTTT	CASSLEALGGREKLFF
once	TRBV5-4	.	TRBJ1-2	TGTGCCAGCAGCTTGGAGGGGCCCGATGGCTACACCTTC	CASSLEGPDGYTF
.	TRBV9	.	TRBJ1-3	TGTGCCAGCAGTAGCGGAAACACCATATATTTT	CASSSGNTIYF
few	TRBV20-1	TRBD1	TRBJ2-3	TGCAGTGCTAGTTGGACAGGGGGCACAGATACGCAGTATTTT	CSASWTGGTDTQYF
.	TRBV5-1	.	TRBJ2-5	TGCGCCAGCAGCTTGGTTACAGGGTTTCAAGAGACCCAGTACTTC	CASSLVTGFQETQYF
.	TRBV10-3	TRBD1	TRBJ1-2	TGTGCCATCAGTGAGGCGAAGGGGGGGACAGGCTATGGCTACACCTTC	CAISEAKGGTGYGYTF
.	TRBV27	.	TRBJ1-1	TGTGCCAGCAGTTGGAGTCGGAACACTGAAGCTTTCTTT	CASSWSRNTEAFF
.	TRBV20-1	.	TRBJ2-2	TGCAGTGCTAGTAGCCCGAACACCGGGGAGCTGTTTTTT	CSASSPNTGELFF
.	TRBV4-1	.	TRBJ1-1	TGCGCCAGCAGCCAGGGCGACCGGGACATTCTGCAAGCTTTCTTT	CASSQGDRDILQAFF
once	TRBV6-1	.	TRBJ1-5	TGTGCCAGCAGTGACCCTATCCTCGGCGGGAATAGCAATCAGCCCCAGCATTTT	CASSDPILGGNSNQPQHF
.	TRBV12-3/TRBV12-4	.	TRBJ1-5	TGTGCCAGCAGTTTATCGGATCAGCCCCAGCATTTT	CASSLSDQPQHF
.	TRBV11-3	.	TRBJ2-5	TGTGCCAGCAGCTTGAGCGGCGAAGAGACCCAGTACTTC	CASSLSGEETQYF
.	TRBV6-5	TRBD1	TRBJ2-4	TGTGCCAGCAGTACAAGACAGGGGGGGAGGGACATTCAGTACTTC	CASSTRQGGRDIQYF
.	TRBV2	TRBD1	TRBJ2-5	TGTGCCAGCAGTGGGGGACAGTACCAAGAGACCCAGTACTTC	CASSGGQYQETQYF
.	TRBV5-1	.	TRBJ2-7	TGCGCCAGCAGCCCTGAGGATCGTGCCTACGAGCAGTACTTC	CASSPEDRAYEQYF
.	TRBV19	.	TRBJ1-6	TGTGCCAGTAGTACCAGGGGAGGGAATTCACCCCTCCACTTT	CASSTRGGNSPLHF
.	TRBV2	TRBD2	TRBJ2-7	TGTGCCAGCAGTGGGGGACGGGGGGTAGGTCTAATCGCCTACGAGCAGTACTTC	CASSGGRGVGLIAYEQYF
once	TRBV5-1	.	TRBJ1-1	TGCGCCAGCAGCTTAGGGGGTCATAACACTGAAGCTTTCTTT	CASSLGGHNTEAFF
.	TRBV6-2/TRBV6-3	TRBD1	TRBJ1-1	TGTGCCAGCAGCAACCGGCCGGGACAGGGGGCTTTCTTT	CASSNRPGQGAFF
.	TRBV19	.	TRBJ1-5	TGTGCCAGTAGTAGCTCAGGGGCTGGCAATCAGCCCCAGCATTTT	CASSSSGAGNQPQHF
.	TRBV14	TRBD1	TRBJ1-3	TGTGCCAGCAGCCAAAACGACAGGGCGCGAAACACCATATATTTT	CASSQNDRARNTIYF
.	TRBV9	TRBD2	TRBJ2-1	TGTGCCAGCAGCGTATTAGCGGGGGGCCTATACAATGAGCAGTTCTTC	CASSVLAGGLYNEQFF
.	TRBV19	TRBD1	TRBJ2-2	TGTGCCAGTAGTCCTCGGTGGGGGACAGGGGACACCGGGGAGCTGTTTTTT	CASSPRWGTGDTGELFF
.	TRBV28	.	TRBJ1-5	TGTGCCAGCAGTCCTCTGTCGGGAAATCAGCCCCAGCATTTT	CASSPLSGNQPQHF
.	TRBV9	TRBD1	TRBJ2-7	TGTGCCAGCAGCGTATCAGGGGGCAACGAGCAGTACTTC	CASSVSGGNEQYF
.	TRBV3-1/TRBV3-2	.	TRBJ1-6	TGTGCCAGCAGCCAAGTCGTTAATTCACCCCTCCACTTT	CASSQVVNSPLHF
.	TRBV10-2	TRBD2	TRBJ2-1	TGCGCCAGCAGTTCGCCGGGCGGGGGGGATCCATCCTACAATGAGCAGTTCTTC	CASSSPGGGDPSYNEQFF
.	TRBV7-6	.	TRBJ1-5	TGTGCCAGCAGCGTTGGGGGGGATAGCAATCAGCCCCAGCATTTT	CASSVGGDSNQPQHF
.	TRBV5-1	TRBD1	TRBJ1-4	TGCGCCAGCAGCGAAGACAGGGGGCGAAGGGAAAAACTGTTTTTT	CASSEDRGRREKLFF
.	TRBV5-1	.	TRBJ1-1	TGCGCCAGCAGCTTACAGGGCGTCACTGAAGCTTTCTTT	CASSLQGVTEAFF
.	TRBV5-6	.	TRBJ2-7	TGTGCCAGCAGCAGTAAGCGGACAGCCTCCTCCTACGAGCAGTACTTC	CASSSKRTASSYEQYF
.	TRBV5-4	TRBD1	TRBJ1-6	TGTGCCAGCAGCTTAGACGGGACAGGGGGCAATAATTCACCCCTCCACTTT	CASSLDGTGGNNSPLHF
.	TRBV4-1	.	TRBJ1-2	TGCGCCAGCAGCCAACCGACAGAAGGCCACTATGGCTACACCTTC	CASSQPTEGHYGYTF
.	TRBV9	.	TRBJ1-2	TGTGCCAGCAGCCGAACGTACGGGGACATTAGGTATGGCTACACCTTC	CASSRTYGDIRYGYTF
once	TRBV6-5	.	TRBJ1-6	TGTGCCAGCAGTACTCCATTTGGTTCACCCCTCCACTTT	CASSTPFGSPLHF
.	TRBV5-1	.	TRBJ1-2	TGCGCCAGCAGCCCGACAACAGCTGGCTACACCTTC	CASSPTTAGYTF
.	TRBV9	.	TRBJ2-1	TGTGCCAGCAGCGTAGAAAAGAGGACAAAGGCTAATGAGCAGTTCTTC	CASSVEKRTKANEQFF
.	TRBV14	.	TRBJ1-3	TGTGCCAGCAGCCGAGGACGGGGCTCTGGAAACACCATATATTTT	CASSRGRGSGNTIYF
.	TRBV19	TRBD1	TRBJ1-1	TGTGCCAGTAAGAGACAGGGAGAATTTCATGGAGCTTTCTTT	CASKRQGEFHGAFF
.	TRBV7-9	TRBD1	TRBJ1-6	TGTGCCAGCAGCTCGAGGCCGGGACAGGCCACCTATAATTCACCCCTCCACTTT	CASSSRPGQATYNSPLHF
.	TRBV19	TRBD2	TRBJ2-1	TGTGCCAGTACCCAGATCAGGACTAGCAATGAGCAGTTCTTC	CASTQIRTSNEQFF
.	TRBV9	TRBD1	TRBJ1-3	TGTGCCAGCAGCGCCCGTGGGACAGGGGTTTCTGGAAACACCATATATTTT	CASSARGTGVSGNTIYF
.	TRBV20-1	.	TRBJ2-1	TGCAGTGCTAGAGACGGGGGAGGGCAGTTCTTC	CSARDGGGQFF
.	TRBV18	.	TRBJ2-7	TGTGCCAGCTCACCAAGTGAGGGCTACGAGCAGTACTTC	CASSPSEGYEQYF
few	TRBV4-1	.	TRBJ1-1	TGCGCCAGCAGCCGTGGACACATGAACACTGAAGCTTTCTTT	CASSRGHMNTEAFF
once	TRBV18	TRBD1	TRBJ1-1	TGTGCCAGCTCACCACGCTCCCAGACAGGGCGAACTGAAGCTTTCTTT	CASSPRSQTGRTEAFF
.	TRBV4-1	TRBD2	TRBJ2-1	TGCGCCAGCAGCCAAGATCCGGGACTAGTCAATGAGCAGTTCTTC	CASSQDPGLVNEQFF
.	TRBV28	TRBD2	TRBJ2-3	TGTGCCAGCAGTCCCCGTTTCGGACTAGCGGGGAGGGAAGATACGCAGTATTTT	CASSPRFGLAGREDTQYF
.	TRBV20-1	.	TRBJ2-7	TGCAGTGCTTCTGAGGACGAGCAGTACTTC	CSASEDEQYF
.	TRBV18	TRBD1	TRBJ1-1	TGTGCCAGCTCACCTCCGGGACAGGGTGTCCCTGAAGCTTTCTTT	CASSPPGQGVPEAFF
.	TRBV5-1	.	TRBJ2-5	TGCGCCAGCAGCTTGGACGGAGGCCCCCAAGAGACCCAGTACTTC	CASSLDGGPQETQYF
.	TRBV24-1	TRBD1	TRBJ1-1	TGTGCCACCAGTGACCGAGGACAGGGGAAAAACACTGAAGCTTTCTTT	CATSDRGQGKNTEAFF
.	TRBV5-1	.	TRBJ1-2	TGCGCCAGCAGCTTGGCCGGCAGGGGTACGTTCTATGGCTACACCTTC	CASSLAGRGTFYGYTF
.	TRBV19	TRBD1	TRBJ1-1	TGTGCCAGTACCGCTAACTCCGGGACAGGGGGCGACGTTAGGGCTTTCTTT	CASTANSGTGGDVRAFF
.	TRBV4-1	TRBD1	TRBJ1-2	TGCGCCAGCAGCCAAGGATTAGTACAGGGGGCGTTCGGAGGCTACACCTTC	CASSQGLVQGAFGGYTF
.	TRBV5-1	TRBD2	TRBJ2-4	TGCGCCAGCAGCCCCTCTCCGAGCGGGACTAGCGGTGAAAACATTCAGTACTTC	CASSPSPSGTSGENIQYF
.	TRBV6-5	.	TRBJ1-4	TGTGCCAGCAGTTTAGAGGGCTATAATGAAAAACTGTTTTTT	CASSLEGYNEKLFF
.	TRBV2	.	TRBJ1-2	TGTGCCAGCAGGCCTACAGGGTTTTTCGGCTACACCTTC	CASRPTGFFGYTF